The 26 T cell receptor beta chains listed next were all sequenced from one sample in a study of cytomegalovirus exposure and HLA in healthy donors. The PCR contained 60 Vbeta and 13 Jbeta primers. Clones were read by immunoSEQ multiplex PCR, and TCRdb kept only the in-frame ones, dropping some. The sample lists 90,000 to 150,000 clones; around three quarters were seen once. The specimen sequenced was PBMCs. These receptors were obtained from a human donor in good health.

The chain combines TRBV19 with TRBJ2-3; 8 positions match TRBD2. The CDR3 contains 11 residues. The V and J ends lost 6 bases and 9 bases, in that order; junction bases with no gene match: 2. The germline CDR1 and CDR2 sequences are LNHDA and SQIVND (reference sequence). This CDR3 is CASRLAGTQYF. The CDR3 nucleotides read TGTGCCAGTAGATTAGCGGGAACGCAGTATTTT.

The table lists this clone with a count of one. The gene calls are TRBV15 and TRBJ1-2; 9 bases are a match to TRBD1. The germline gives CDR1 LNHNV, CDR2 YYDKDF (reference sequence). V trimming: 4 bases; J trimming: 0 bases; junction bases outside the gene matches: 6. The CDR3 contains 16 residues. This CDR3 is CATSNPGTGTNYGYTF. CDR3 nucleotides: TGTGCCACCAGCAACCCCGGGACAGGGACTAACTATGGCTACACCTTC.

This clone was observed a single time. The chain combines TRBV6-5 with TRBJ2-1; perhaps TRBD2 as D (5 bases). Germline lookup yields CDR1 MNHEY and CDR2 SVGAGI. Trimming shortened V by 5 bases and J by 10 bases, and 18 bases separated the two germline ends. The CDR3 extends over 14 amino acids. CDR3 protein: CASSEGWDGREQFF. CDR3 DNA: TGTGCCAGCAGTGAGGGATGGGATGGTCGGGAGCAGTTCTTC.

This clone was picked up one time. The rearrangement joins TRBV5-6 to TRBJ2-3; 11 nucleotides line up with TRBD2. V shed 1 base and J 2 bases; nucleotides not matched to a gene: 12. In germline, CDR1 is SGHDT, CDR2 YYEEEE. The length of the CDR3 is 19 residues. CDR3 coding DNA: TGTGCCAGCAGCTTGTCGCTAGCGGGGGGTTGGGGCTCCACAGATACGCAGTATTTT. Its protein product is CASSLSLAGGWGSTDTQYF.

The chain employs TRBV9 and TRBJ1-6; tentative D call: TRBD1 (6 bases). Trimming took 3 bases from V and 10 from J, leaving 11 bases between them. CDR1 is SGDLS and CDR2 is YYNGEE in the germline V gene. The CDR3 totals 13 residues. The CDR3 loop is CASSAAQGSPLHF. As DNA, the CDR3 is TGTGCCAGCAGCGCCGCACAGGGCTCACCCCTCCACTTT.

This rearrangement joins TRBV5-4 to TRBJ2-3; TRBD2 matches at 7 bases. The CDR3 has 15 amino acids. V lost 4 bases, J lost 6 bases, and 11 bases stayed unmatched. CDR1 SGHNT and CDR2 YYREEE come from the germline V gene (reference sequence). The CDR3 loop reads CASSQPWGGEDTQYF. The CDR3 DNA is TGTGCCAGCAGCCAACCCTGGGGAGGGGAGGATACGCAGTATTTT.

V and J are TRBV28 and TRBJ2-3, with TRBD2 matching 9 bases. V lost 2 bases to trimming and J lost 4 bases; unmatched junction nucleotides: 4. CDR1 MDHEN and CDR2 SYDVKM come from the germline V gene. The CDR3 is 15 amino acids. The CDR3 nucleotides read TGTGCCAGCAGTTTACGCGGGGGGGCTTCAGATACGCAGTATTTT. Amino acid sequence: CASSLRGGASDTQYF.

The chain has TRBV6-6 and TRBJ2-2; D not certain. CDR1 is MNHNY, CDR2 SVGAGI, per germline (reference sequence). The CDR3 runs 15 residues. V was clipped by 1 base and J by 2 bases, with 8 bases between them. DNA of the CDR3: TGTGCCAGCAGTTACTTGTCAGGAAACACCGGGGAGCTGTTTTTT. Translation: CASSYLSGNTGELFF.

This rearrangement joins TRBV7-9 to TRBJ1-3; tentative D call: TRBD1 (6 bases). V lost 1 base to trimming and J lost 8 bases, with 12 bases between them. Germline values: CDR1 SEHNR, CDR2 FQNEAQ (reference sequence). The CDR3 length is 14 residues. This CDR3 is CASSLGDIFHTIYF. CDR3 nucleotide sequence: TGTGCCAGCAGCTTAGGGGACATTTTCCACACCATATATTTT.

The CDR3 spells CASDIAGGPYNEQFF. The CDR3 DNA sequence: TGTGCCAGCGACATAGCGGGAGGGCCTTACAATGAGCAGTTCTTC. The rearrangement joins TRBV11-2 to TRBJ2-1, with 11 positions matching TRBD2. Germline V gives CDR1 SGHAT, CDR2 FQNNGV. The CDR3 has 15 residues. J lost 4 bases, V lost 8 bases, and 7 bases had no gene match.

This clone was observed once. The V call is TRBV28, the J call TRBJ2-7; D is possibly TRBD1 (6 bases). Germline V gene data show CDR1 as MDHEN and CDR2 as SYDVKM. CDR3 length: 14 residues. V gave up 5 bases and J gave up 2 bases, with 13 bases separating them. CDR3 bases: TGTGCCAGCAGTCCTTACGGACAGACCTACGAGCAGTACTTC. Its translation is CASSPYGQTYEQYF.

This chain uses TRBV7-9 with TRBJ1-3; D is undetermined. Trimming took off 1 base at V and 0 bases at J, with 7 bases between the two ends. This CDR3 spans 15 amino acids. CDR1 and CDR2 from the germline V gene are SEHNR and FQNEAQ (reference sequence). CDR3 sequence (DNA): TGTGCCAGCAGCTTAGGGAGCAGCTCTGGAAACACCATATATTTT. Residues: CASSLGSSSGNTIYF.

CDR3 coding DNA: TGTGCCAGCACCATGACACGGAACACTGAAGCTTTCTTT. Amino acids: CASTMTRNTEAFF. V usage is TRBV27 and J usage is TRBJ1-1; D gene unclear. The CDR3 totals 13 residues. Germline CDR1 reads MNHEY; CDR2 reads SMNVEV (reference sequence). V lost 7 bases and J lost 1, with 10 bases in between.

CDR3 DNA sequence: TGTGCCAGCACCTCGGGGGGGGACTCTGGCTACACCTTC. This encodes CASTSGGDSGYTF. The chain employs TRBV6-5 and TRBJ1-2; possibly TRBD1 for D (5 bases). Per germline, CDR1 MNHEY and CDR2 SVGAGI. V lost 7 bases and J lost 7, with 16 bases in between. CDR3 size: 13 residues.

To note about this clone: The junction differs from germline at one of its ends, possibly a read error. This rearrangement joins TRBV28 to TRBJ2-7; 7 bases agree with TRBD2. The CDR3 is made up of 12 amino acids. From germline, CDR1 is MDHEN and CDR2 SYDVKM. CDR3: CASSTGGYGQYF. In nucleotides, the CDR3 is TGTGCCAGCAGCACCGGGGGGTACGGGCAGTACTTC.

The chain has TRBV27 and TRBJ2-7; a possible D gene is TRBD1 (6 bases). CDR3 size: 14 residues. Germline CDR1 and CDR2: MNHEY and SMNVEV (reference sequence). V lost 7 bases to trimming and J lost 0 bases, with 13 bases between them. The CDR3 loop is CASNKQGFSYEQYF. The CDR3 DNA is TGTGCCAGCAACAAACAGGGATTCTCCTACGAGCAGTACTTC.

Concerning this clone itself: A junction boundary mismatches the germline segment, possibly from a read error. The chain combines TRBV7-9 with TRBJ1-1; D is unresolved. Germline V gene lookup returns CDR1 SEHNR and CDR2 FQNEAQ (reference sequence). The CDR3 spans 13 residues. The chain's CDR3 is CSSSLAVQTEAFF. The CDR3 bases are TGTTCCAGCAGCTTAGCCGTCCAGACTGAAGCTTTCTTT. Full variable domain (outside the CDR3, taken from reference TRBV7-9 and TRBJ1-1): DTGVSQNPRHKITKRGQNVTFRCDPISEHNRLYWYRQTLGQGPEFLTYFQNEAQLEKSRLLSDRFSAERPKGSFSTLEIQRTEQGDSAMYLCSSSLAVQTEAFFGQGTRLTVV.

This clone was seen only a few times. The chain has TRBV6-1 and TRBJ1-4, with D possibly matching TRBD1 (5 bases). This CDR3 has 15 amino acids. Looked up from germline, CDR1 is MNHNS and CDR2 is SASEGT. V lost 1 base and J lost 8, with 14 bases in between. In nucleotides, the CDR3 is TGTGCCAGCAGTGAAGTGTTGGACACCCCCGAAAAACTGTTTTTT. Translating gives CASSEVLDTPEKLFF.

This chain joins TRBV9 and TRBJ2-7; 10 bases are shared with TRBD1. Germline V gives CDR1 SGDLS, CDR2 YYNGEE. This CDR3 is 12 amino acids long. The junction had 4 bases not matched to a gene; V was cut back by 3 bases and J by 10 bases. The CDR3 reads CASSERQGAQYF. DNA of the CDR3: TGTGCCAGCAGCGAACGACAGGGGGCACAGTACTTC.

This clone was found a few times. The J gene is TRBJ1-1, the V gene TRBV20-1; the D is unclear. This CDR3 spans 11 amino acids. Germline CDR1 reads DFQATT; CDR2 reads SNEGSKA (reference sequence). Trimming left V 2 bases short and J 11 bases short, with 12 bases between. The CDR3 DNA reads TGCAGTGCTAGATATGACTGGCGGGCTTTCTTT. This encodes CSARYDWRAFF.

This sequence joins TRBV28 and TRBJ2-1; 8 bases are a match to TRBD1. The CDR3 has 13 amino acids. Trimming cost V 6 bases and J 9 bases; bases outside gene matches: 7. CDR1 and CDR2 from the germline V gene are MDHEN and SYDVKM. The CDR3 loop reads CASRRQGSSEQFF. In nucleotides, the CDR3 is TGTGCCAGCAGGCGACAGGGGAGCAGTGAGCAGTTCTTC.

Concerning this clone itself: One end of the junction fails to match germline, which may point to a read error. This chain links TRBV6-1 with TRBJ2-7, with D tentatively TRBD1 (5 bases). This CDR3 is 10 amino acids long. CDR1 is MNHNS, CDR2 SASEGT, per germline. CDR3 region: CASSEVNRSF. The CDR3 DNA reads as TGTGCCAGCAGTGAGGTGAACAGGTCCTTC.

V is TRBV28 and J is TRBJ2-5; D might be TRBD1 (5 bases). Germline CDR1 is MDHEN and CDR2 is SYDVKM. The length of the CDR3 is 12 residues. V lost 8 bases and J 5 bases, leaving 12 bases between the germline ends. The CDR3 coding sequence is TGTGCCAGCGGATCAAAGGGGGAGACCCAGTACTTC. Translating it yields CASGSKGETQYF.

The genes are TRBV7-9 and TRBJ2-7; 13 bases fit TRBD2. This CDR3 has 16 amino acids. Germline loops: CDR1 SEHNR, CDR2 FQNEAQ (reference sequence). With V trimmed by 5 bases and J by 5 bases, 9 bases remained unmatched. CDR3 nucleotide sequence: TGTGCCAGCAGCCCCCGGACTAGCGGGAGATACGACGAGCAGTACTTC. It specifies CASSPRTSGRYDEQYF. The variable domain in full, with the rest retrieved from reference TRBV7-9 and TRBJ2-7, is DTGVSQNPRHKITKRGQNVTFRCDPISEHNRLYWYRQTLGQGPEFLTYFQNEAQLEKSRLLSDRFSAERPKGSFSTLEIQRTEQGDSAMYLCASSPRTSGRYDEQYFGPGTRLTVT.

The chain combines TRBV2 with TRBJ1-2, with unresolved D. CDR3 size: 12 residues. Germline values: CDR1 SNHLY, CDR2 FYNNEI. Deletions cut 7 bases from V and 4 bases from J, with 10 bases between. CDR3 amino acids: CASTGDSYGYTF. CDR3 sequence (DNA): TGTGCCAGCACCGGAGATTCCTATGGCTACACCTTC.

This clone was detected a few times. The chain has TRBV6-6 and TRBJ2-7, with 7 bases lining up with TRBD2. Germline V lookup: CDR1 MNHNY, CDR2 SVGAGI (reference sequence). CDR3 length equals 12 residues. V was clipped by 6 bases and J by 6 bases; unmatched bases: 5. The CDR3 here is CASSRTRGEQYF. CDR3 nucleotide sequence: TGTGCCAGCAGCCGGACTAGAGGCGAGCAGTACTTC.